This T cell receptor (beta chain) is from a study of human T cells and chemical hapten exposure. Turning to the study itself: Alopecia areata, totalis or universalis affected patients, mainly female.

Study-level points and caveats: Significantly more large CDR3 similarity clusters were formed by expanded TCRs than by controls. With DPC sensitization, TCRs exceeding 1 in 1000 frequency showed no change.

The time point here: patch test 3, about 24 weeks after DPC sensitization. Treatment here: therapeutic diphenylcyclopropenone sensitization with weekly scalp DPC. Each CDR3 protein gets one entry after TCRdb re-called the RACE reads with MiXCR. The sample shows about 200,000 distinct CDR3 sequences, approximately 26% of them seen only once. A word on this clonotype: As yet, its antigen is unknown.

V lost 4 bases, J lost 7 bases, and 15 bases lay in between. This CDR3 spans 14 amino acids. Germline V gene data show CDR1 as SGDLS and CDR2 as YYNGEE. This sequence originates from a woman aged 40 to 49 with alopecia areata. Some clones in this sample may be carry-over from other donors' samples. The sample was whole blood, taken in connection with sensitization to the hapten diphenylcyclopropenone (DPC). The chain is built from TRBV9 and TRBJ1-5; D call uncertain. The CDR3 sequence is CASSPEDTRQPQHF. CDR3 DNA sequence: TGTGCCAGCAGCCCTGAAGACACCAGGCAGCCCCAGCATTTT.